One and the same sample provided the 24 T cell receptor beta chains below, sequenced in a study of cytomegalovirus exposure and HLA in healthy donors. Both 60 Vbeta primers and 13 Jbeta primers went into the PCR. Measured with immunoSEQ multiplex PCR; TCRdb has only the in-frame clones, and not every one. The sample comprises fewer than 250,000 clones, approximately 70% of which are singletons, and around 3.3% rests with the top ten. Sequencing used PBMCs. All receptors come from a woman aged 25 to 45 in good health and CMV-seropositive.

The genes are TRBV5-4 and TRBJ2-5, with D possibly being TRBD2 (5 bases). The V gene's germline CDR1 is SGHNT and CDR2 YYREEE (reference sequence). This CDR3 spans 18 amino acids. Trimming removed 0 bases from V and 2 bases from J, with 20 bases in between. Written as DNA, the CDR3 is TGTGCCAGCAGCTTGGGCGGGCGCCGATCATCCACACAAGAGACCCAGTACTTC. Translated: CASSLGGRRSSTQETQYF.

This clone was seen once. CDR3 region: CASSRDRSNEKLFF. DNA of the CDR3: TGTGCCAGCTCACGGGACAGATCTAATGAAAAACTGTTTTTT. This chain links TRBV2 with TRBJ1-4; 7 positions agree with TRBD1. The J segment lost 3 bases and the V segment lost 8 bases, leaving 6 bases of the junction unmatched. This CDR3 is 14 amino acids long. Germline V gives CDR1 SNHLY, CDR2 FYNNEI.

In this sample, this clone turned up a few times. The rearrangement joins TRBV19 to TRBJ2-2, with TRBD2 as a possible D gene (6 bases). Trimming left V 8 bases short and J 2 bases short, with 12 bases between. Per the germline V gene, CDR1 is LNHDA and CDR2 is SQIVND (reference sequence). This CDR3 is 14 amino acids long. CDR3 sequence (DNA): TGTGCCAGTTGGGCTAGCGTAAACACCGGGGAGCTGTTTTTT. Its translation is CASWASVNTGELFF.

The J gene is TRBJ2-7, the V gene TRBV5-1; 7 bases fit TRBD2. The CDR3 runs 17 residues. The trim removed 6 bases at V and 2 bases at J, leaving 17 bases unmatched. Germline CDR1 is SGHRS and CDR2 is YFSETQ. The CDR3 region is CASTRIGRTSVTYEQYF. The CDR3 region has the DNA TGCGCCAGCACCCGGATAGGGCGAACTAGCGTAACCTACGAGCAGTACTTC.

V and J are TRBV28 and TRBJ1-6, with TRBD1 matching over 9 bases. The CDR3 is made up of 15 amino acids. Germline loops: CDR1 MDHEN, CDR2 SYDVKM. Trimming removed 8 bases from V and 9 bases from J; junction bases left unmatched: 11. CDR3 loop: CASLPRGQGSSPLHF. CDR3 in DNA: TGTGCCAGCCTTCCTAGGGGACAGGGTAGTTCACCCCTCCACTTT.

In DNA form, the CDR3 reads TGTGCCAGCAGCTCCGGGACTAGCGGGACCTCTGGCTACGAGCAGTACTTC. Residues: CASSSGTSGTSGYEQYF. The gene calls are TRBV7-9 and TRBJ2-7; TRBD2 aligns across 13 bases. CDR3 length equals 17 residues. The J segment lost 3 bases and the V segment lost 4 bases, leaving 9 bases of the junction unmatched. The V gene's germline CDR1 is SEHNR and CDR2 FQNEAQ (reference sequence).

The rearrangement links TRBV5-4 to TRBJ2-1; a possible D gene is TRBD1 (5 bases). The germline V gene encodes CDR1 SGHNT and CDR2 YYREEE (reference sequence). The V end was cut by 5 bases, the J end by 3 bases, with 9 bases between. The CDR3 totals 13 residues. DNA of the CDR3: TGTGCCAGCAGTGTAGGACACTACAATGAGCAGTTCTTC. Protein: CASSVGHYNEQFF.

The CDR3 reads CASSGRQGHEKLFF. Here the CDR3 DNA reads TGTGCCAGCAGCGGACGGCAGGGGCATGAAAAACTGTTTTTT. The chain links TRBV7-6 to TRBJ1-4, with D tentatively TRBD1 (6 bases). Germline V gene sequence: CDR1 SGHVS, CDR2 FNYEAQ. The CDR3 length is 14 residues. Trimming shortened V by 5 bases and J by 6 bases, and 13 bases separated the two germline ends.

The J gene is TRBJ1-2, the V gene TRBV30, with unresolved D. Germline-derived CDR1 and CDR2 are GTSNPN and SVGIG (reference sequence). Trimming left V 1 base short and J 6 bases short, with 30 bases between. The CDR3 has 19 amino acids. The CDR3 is CAWSDNLDGLGKERNGYTF. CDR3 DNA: TGTGCCTGGAGTGACAACCTTGACGGTCTCGGGAAGGAGAGAAATGGCTACACCTTC.

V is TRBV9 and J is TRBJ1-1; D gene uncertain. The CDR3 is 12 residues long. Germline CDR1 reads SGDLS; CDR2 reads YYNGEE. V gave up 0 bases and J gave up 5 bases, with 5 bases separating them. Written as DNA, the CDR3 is TGTGCCAGCAGCGTAGTAGATACTGAAGCTTTCTTT. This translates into CASSVVDTEAFF.

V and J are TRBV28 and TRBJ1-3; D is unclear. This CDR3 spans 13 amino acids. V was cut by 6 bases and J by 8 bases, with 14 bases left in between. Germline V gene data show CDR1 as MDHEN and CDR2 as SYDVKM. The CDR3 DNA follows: TGTGCCAGCAGGACCCCCGGGGAGGACACCATATATTTT. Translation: CASRTPGEDTIYF.

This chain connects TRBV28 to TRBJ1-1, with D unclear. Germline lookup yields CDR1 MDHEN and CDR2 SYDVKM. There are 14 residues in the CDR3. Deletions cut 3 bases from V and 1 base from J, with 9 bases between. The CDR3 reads CASSLVSRNTEAFF. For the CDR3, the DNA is TGTGCCAGCAGTTTGGTATCCAGGAACACTGAAGCTTTCTTT.

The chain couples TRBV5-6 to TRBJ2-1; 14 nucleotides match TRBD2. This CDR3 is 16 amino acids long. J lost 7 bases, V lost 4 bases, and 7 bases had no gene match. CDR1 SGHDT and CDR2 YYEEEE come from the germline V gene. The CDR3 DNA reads TGTGCCAGCAGCGGGTCGACTAGCGGGAGGGCGAATGAGCAGTTCTTC. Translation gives CASSGSTSGRANEQFF.

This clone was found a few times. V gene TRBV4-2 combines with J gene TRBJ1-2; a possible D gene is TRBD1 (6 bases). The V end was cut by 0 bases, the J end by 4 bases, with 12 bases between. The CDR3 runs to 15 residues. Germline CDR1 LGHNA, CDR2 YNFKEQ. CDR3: CASSQDREGGYGYTF. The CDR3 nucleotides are TGTGCCAGCAGCCAAGATCGGGAAGGGGGCTATGGCTACACCTTC.

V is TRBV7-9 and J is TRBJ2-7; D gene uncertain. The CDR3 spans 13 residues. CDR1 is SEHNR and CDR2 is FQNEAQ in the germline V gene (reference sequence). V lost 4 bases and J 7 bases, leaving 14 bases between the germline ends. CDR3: CASSSQGDGEQYF. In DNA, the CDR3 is TGTGCCAGCAGCTCGCAAGGAGACGGGGAGCAGTACTTC.

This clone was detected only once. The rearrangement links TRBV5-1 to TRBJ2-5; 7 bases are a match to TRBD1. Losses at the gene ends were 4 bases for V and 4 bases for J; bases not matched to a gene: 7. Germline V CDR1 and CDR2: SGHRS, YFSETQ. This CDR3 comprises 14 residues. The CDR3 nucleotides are TGCGCCAGCAGCCGTACCCCAGGGGGAGAGACCCAGTACTTC. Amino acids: CASSRTPGGETQYF. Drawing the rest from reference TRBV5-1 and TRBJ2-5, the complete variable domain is KAGVTQTPRYLIKTRGQQVTLSCSPISGHRSVSWYQQTPGQGLQFLFEYFSETQRNKGNFPGRFSGRQFSNSRSEMNVSTLELGDSALYLCASSRTPGGETQYFGPGTRLLVL.

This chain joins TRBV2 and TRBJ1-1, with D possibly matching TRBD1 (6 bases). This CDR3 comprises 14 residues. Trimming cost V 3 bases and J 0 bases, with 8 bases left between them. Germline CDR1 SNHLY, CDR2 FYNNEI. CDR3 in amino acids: CASSEDSMNTEAFF. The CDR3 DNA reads TGTGCCAGCAGTGAGGACAGTATGAACACTGAAGCTTTCTTT.

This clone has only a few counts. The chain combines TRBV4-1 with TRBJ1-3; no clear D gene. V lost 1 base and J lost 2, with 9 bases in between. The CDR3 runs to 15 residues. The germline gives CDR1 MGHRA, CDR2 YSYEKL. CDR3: CASSQVATAGNTIYF. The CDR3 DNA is TGCGCCAGCAGCCAAGTCGCCACTGCTGGAAACACCATATATTTT.

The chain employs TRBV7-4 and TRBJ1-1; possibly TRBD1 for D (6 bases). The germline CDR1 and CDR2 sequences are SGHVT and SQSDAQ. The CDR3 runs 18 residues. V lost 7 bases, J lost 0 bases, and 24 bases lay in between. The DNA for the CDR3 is TGTGCCAGCACAGACCCGAGGGGGTACATCACCATGAACACTGAAGCTTTCTTT. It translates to CASTDPRGYITMNTEAFF. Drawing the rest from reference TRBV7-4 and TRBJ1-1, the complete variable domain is GAGVSQSPRYKVAKRGRDVALRCDSISGHVTLYWYRQTLGQGSEVLTYSQSDAQRDKSGRPSGRFSAERPERSVSTLKIQRTEQGDSAVYLCASTDPRGYITMNTEAFFGQGTRLTVV.

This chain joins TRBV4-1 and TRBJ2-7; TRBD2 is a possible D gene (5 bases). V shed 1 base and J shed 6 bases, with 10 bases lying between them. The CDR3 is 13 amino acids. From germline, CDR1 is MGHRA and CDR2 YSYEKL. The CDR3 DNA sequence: TGCGCCAGCAGCCAAGGGAGCGGATCCGAGCAGTACTTC. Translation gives CASSQGSGSEQYF.

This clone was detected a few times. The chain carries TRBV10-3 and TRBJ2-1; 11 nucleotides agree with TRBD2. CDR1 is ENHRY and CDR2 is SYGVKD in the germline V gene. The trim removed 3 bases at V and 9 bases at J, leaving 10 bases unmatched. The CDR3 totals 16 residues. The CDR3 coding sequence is TGTGCCATCAGTGACCCTACTAGCGGGAGTTTTTTTGAGCAGTTCTTC. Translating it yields CAISDPTSGSFFEQFF.

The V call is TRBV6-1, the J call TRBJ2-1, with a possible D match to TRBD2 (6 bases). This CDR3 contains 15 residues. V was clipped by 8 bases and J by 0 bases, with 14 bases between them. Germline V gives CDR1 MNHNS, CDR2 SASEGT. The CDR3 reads CASGGISLSYNEQFF. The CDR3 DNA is TGTGCCAGCGGGGGGATATCGCTCTCCTACAATGAGCAGTTCTTC.

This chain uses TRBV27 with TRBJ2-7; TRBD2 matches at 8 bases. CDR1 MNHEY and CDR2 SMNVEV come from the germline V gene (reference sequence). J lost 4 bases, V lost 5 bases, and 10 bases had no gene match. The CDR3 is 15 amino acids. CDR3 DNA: TGTGCCAGCAGTCGGTATAGCGGGGACATATACGAGCAGTACTTC. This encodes CASSRYSGDIYEQYF.

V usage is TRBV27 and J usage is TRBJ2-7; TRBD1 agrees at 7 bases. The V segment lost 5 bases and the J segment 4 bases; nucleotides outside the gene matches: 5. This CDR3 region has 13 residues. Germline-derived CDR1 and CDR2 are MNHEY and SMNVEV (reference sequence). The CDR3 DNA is TGTGCCAGCAGTATACGGACAGGATACGAGCAGTACTTC. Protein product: CASSIRTGYEQYF.